This T cell receptor beta chain derives from a study of identical twins. Each donor (without exception) was a healthy Caucasian. A remark on this clonotype: The antigen is undetermined.

Study results and caveats: Modelling approaches yielded underestimates of out-of-frame TCR alpha sharing between monozygotic twins. There were fewer insertions in abundant cord blood beta clonotypes, but memory repertoires showed no such pattern.

TCRdb analysed the 5' RACE reads with MiXCR anew, one entry per CDR3 protein. The data contain under 250,000 distinct CDR3 sequences, around 6.8% of them singletons. This CDR3 contains 14 residues. Germline V gives CDR1 LNHDA, CDR2 SQIVND (reference sequence). Trimming took 5 bases from V and 0 from J, leaving 11 bases between them. The same data also contributed to another study, on yellow fever vaccine responses in identical twins. That publication notes: Twin vaccine T cell responses reportedly seemed partly convergent, partly personalized.

The source is a woman aged 18-29 years in good health. The V gene is TRBV19, the J gene TRBJ2-7; D assignment may be TRBD1 or TRBD2 (5 bases each). The sequenced sample consisted of memory (CD45RO+) T cells sorted from blood. The CDR3 reads CASSALDSSYEQYF. In nucleotides, the CDR3 is TGTGCCAGTAGTGCACTAGACAGCTCCTACGAGCAGTACTTC.